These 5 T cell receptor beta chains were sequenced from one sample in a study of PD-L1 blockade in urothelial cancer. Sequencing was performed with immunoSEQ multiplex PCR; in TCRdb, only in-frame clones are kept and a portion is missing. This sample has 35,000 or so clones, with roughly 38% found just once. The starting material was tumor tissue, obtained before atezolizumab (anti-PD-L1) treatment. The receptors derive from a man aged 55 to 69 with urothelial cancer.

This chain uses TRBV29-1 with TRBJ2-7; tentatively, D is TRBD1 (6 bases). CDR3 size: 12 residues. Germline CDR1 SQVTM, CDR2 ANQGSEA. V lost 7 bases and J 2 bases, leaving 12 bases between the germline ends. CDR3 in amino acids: CSASNRAYEQYF. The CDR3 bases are TGCAGCGCATCCAACAGGGCCTACGAGCAGTACTTC.

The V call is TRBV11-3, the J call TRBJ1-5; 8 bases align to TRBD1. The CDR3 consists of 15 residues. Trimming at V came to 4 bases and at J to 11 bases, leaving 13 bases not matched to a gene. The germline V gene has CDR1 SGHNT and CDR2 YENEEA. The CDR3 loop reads CASSSKRDRLLSQHF. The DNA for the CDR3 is TGTGCCAGCAGCTCAAAAAGGGACAGGCTTCTTTCCCAGCATTTT.

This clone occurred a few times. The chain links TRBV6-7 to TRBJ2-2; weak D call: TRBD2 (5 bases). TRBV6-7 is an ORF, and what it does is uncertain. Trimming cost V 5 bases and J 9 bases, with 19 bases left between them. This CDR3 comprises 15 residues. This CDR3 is CASSEGGGPGRELFF. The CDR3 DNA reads TGTGCCAGCAGTGAAGGAGGAGGCCCCGGCCGGGAGCTGTTTTTT.

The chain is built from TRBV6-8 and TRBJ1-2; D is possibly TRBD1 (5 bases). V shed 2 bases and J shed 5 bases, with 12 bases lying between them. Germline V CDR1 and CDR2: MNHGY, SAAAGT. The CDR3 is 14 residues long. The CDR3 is CASSYAGIGYGYTF. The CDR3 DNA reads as TGTGCCAGCAGTTACGCAGGGATTGGGTATGGCTACACCTTC.

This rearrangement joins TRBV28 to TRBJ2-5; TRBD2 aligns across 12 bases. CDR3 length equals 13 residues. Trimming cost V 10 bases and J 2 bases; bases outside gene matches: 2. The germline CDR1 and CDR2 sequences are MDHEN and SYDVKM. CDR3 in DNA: TGTGCCATCGGACTAGCGGGGCAAGAGACCCAGTACTTC. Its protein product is CAIGLAGQETQYF.